Presented here are 18 T cell receptor beta chains from one specimen sequenced in a study of blood T cell repertoires in COVID-19. Assay used: immunoSEQ multiplex PCR; TCRdb lists only in-frame clones, some missing. Of roughly 32,000 clones listed, roughly 88% are singletons. The sample was peripheral blood. Every receptor here comes from an older man with active or convalescent COVID-19.

The rearrangement joins TRBV28 to TRBJ1-2; D gene uncertain. V dropped 2 bases and J dropped 4 bases, with 5 bases sitting between them. The CDR3 sequence is 12 residues long. Per germline, CDR1 MDHEN and CDR2 SYDVKM. The CDR3 DNA follows: TGTGCCAGCAGTTTAAGCGGCTATGGCTACACCTTC. Translating gives CASSLSGYGYTF.

Only one count was recorded for this clone. The CDR3 region is CASSTGDVNYGYTF. CDR3 coding DNA: TGTGCCAGTAGCACAGGGGACGTCAACTATGGCTACACCTTC. This chain links TRBV19 with TRBJ1-2; 7 positions agree with TRBD1. The germline V gene has CDR1 LNHDA and CDR2 SQIVND (reference sequence). The CDR3 has 14 amino acids. V shed 6 bases, J shed 2 bases, and the junction held 6 bases outside the gene matches.

The chain carries TRBV5-1 and TRBJ1-2; 9 positions match TRBD1. The CDR3 spans 16 residues. Germline trimming cut 5 bases from V and 0 bases from J; bases unmatched to any gene: 8. Germline V CDR1 and CDR2: SGHRS, YFSETQ. The CDR3, as DNA: TGCGCCAGCAGTTCAACGGGACAGGGAGCTAACTATGGCTACACCTTC. Translated: CASSSTGQGANYGYTF.

Comments on this clone: No conserved phenylalanine or tryptophan ends this CDR3, so it is likely a read error. The chain combines TRBV5-4 with TRBJ1-1; D gene ambiguous. This CDR3 comprises 15 residues. Trimming took off 3 bases at V and 5 bases at J, with 17 bases between the two ends. The germline gives CDR1 SGHNT, CDR2 YYREEE (reference sequence). The CDR3 DNA reads TGTGCCAGCAGCTCACAAACCTCCTACGGGACTGAAGCTTTCCTT. Protein product: CASSSQTSYGTEAFL.

This chain uses TRBV2 with TRBJ1-2; a weak D match, TRBD1 (6 bases). The CDR3 is made up of 14 amino acids. The V gene's germline CDR1 is SNHLY and CDR2 FYNNEI. V shed 6 bases and J shed 7 bases, with 18 bases lying between them. The DNA of the CDR3 is TGTGCCAGCAGCACCGGACAGTATACGGGTGGCTACACCTTC. Translating gives CASSTGQYTGGYTF. Drawing the rest from reference TRBV2 and TRBJ1-2, the complete variable domain is EPEVTQTPSHQVTQMGQEVILRCVPISNHLYFYWYRQILGQKVEFLVSFYNNEISEKSEIFDDQFSVERPDGSNFTLKIRSTKLEDSAMYFCASSTGQYTGGYTFGSGTRLTVV.

The chain couples TRBV5-1 to TRBJ1-3; D is possibly TRBD1 (6 bases). The CDR3 is made up of 14 amino acids. Trimming took off 0 bases at V and 2 bases at J, with 6 bases between the two ends. CDR1 is SGHRS, CDR2 YFSETQ, per germline. CDR3 loop: CASSLGDTGNTIYF. The DNA of the CDR3 is TGCGCCAGCAGCTTGGGGGACACTGGAAACACCATATATTTT. Looking up the rest from reference TRBV5-1 and TRBJ1-3 gives the full variable domain: KAGVTQTPRYLIKTRGQQVTLSCSPISGHRSVSWYQQTPGQGLQFLFEYFSETQRNKGNFPGRFSGRQFSNSRSEMNVSTLELGDSALYLCASSLGDTGNTIYFGEGSWLTVV.

This clone occurred once. An end of the junction differs from the germline gene, which may be a read error. This chain links TRBV6-6 with TRBJ1-5, with D possibly being TRBD1 (5 bases). CDR3 length equals 16 residues. Germline loops: CDR1 MNHNY, CDR2 SVGAGI (reference sequence). The CDR3 DNA reads as TGTGCCAGCACTTACCCAGCTGGGGGGAGCAATCAGCCCCAGCATTTT. This translates into CASTYPAGGSNQPQHF.

This clone showed up just once. The chain couples TRBV5-1 to TRBJ1-1; 9 nucleotides agree with TRBD1. V was clipped by 3 bases and J by 2 bases; unmatched bases: 2. The CDR3 runs 14 residues. Germline CDR1 SGHRS, CDR2 YFSETQ. CDR3 loop: CASSWGQGNTEAFF. CDR3 DNA sequence: TGCGCCAGCAGCTGGGGACAGGGTAACACTGAAGCTTTCTTT.

The CDR3 coding sequence is TGTGCCAGCAGTTTAGGGCCCCGCTATGGCTACACCTTC. Translating gives CASSLGPRYGYTF. The J gene is TRBJ1-2, the V gene TRBV12-3 or TRBV12-4; no clear D. Trimming took off 1 base at V and 4 bases at J, with 7 bases between the two ends. The length of the CDR3 is 13 residues.

The rearrangement links TRBV7-8 to TRBJ2-7; a weak D match, TRBD1 (6 bases). Germline loops: CDR1 SGHVS, CDR2 FQNEAQ. The CDR3 totals 14 residues. The germline V and J ends were trimmed by 5 bases and 3 bases, with 14 bases remaining between them. The CDR3, as DNA: TGTGCCAGCAGCGGATACAGGGCGAACTACGAGCAGTACTTC. Translating it yields CASSGYRANYEQYF.

CDR3: CASSLDPSGGEAFF. The CDR3, as DNA: TGCGCCAGCAGCTTGGATCCGTCAGGGGGCGAAGCTTTCTTT. The rearrangement uses TRBV5-1 and TRBJ1-1; 8 nucleotides match TRBD1. V dropped 0 bases and J dropped 8; count of bases not matched to a gene: 6. Germline assignment: CDR1 SGHRS and CDR2 YFSETQ. The CDR3 totals 14 residues. The full variable domain, with the rest looked up from reference TRBV5-1 and TRBJ1-1, is KAGVTQTPRYLIKTRGQQVTLSCSPISGHRSVSWYQQTPGQGLQFLFEYFSETQRNKGNFPGRFSGRQFSNSRSEMNVSTLELGDSALYLCASSLDPSGGEAFFGQGTRLTVV.

The chain couples TRBV6-5 to TRBJ1-4; D is possibly TRBD1 (5 bases). The CDR3 is made up of 14 amino acids. In germline, CDR1 is MNHEY, CDR2 SVGAGI. V lost 0 bases, J lost 8 bases, and 10 bases lay in between. The chain's CDR3 is CASSYSRGGEKLFF. The CDR3 DNA reads TGTGCCAGCAGTTACTCAAGGGGAGGGGAAAAACTGTTTTTT.

The chain is built from TRBV5-4 and TRBJ2-7, with a tentative D call TRBD1 (6 bases). The length of the CDR3 is 15 residues. Trimming stripped 4 bases from V and 1 base from J, with 15 bases between. Germline assignment: CDR1 SGHNT and CDR2 YYREEE (reference sequence). CDR3 bases: TGTGCCAGCAGCGAATTGACAGGAAATTCCTACGAGCAGTACTTC. Its translation: CASSELTGNSYEQYF.

This clone was seen just once. The chain carries TRBV14 and TRBJ2-5, with 10 bases identical to TRBD2. The V segment lost 1 base and the J segment 5 bases; nucleotides outside the gene matches: 7. Per germline, CDR1 SGHDN and CDR2 FVKESK. This CDR3 region has 16 residues. In DNA form, the CDR3 reads TGTGCCAGCAGCCAAGTGGCTAGCGGGAGTATGGAGACCCAGTACTTC. This codes for CASSQVASGSMETQYF. Using reference TRBV14 and TRBJ2-5 for the parts outside the CDR3, the full variable domain is EAGVTQFPSHSVIEKGQTVTLRCDPISGHDNLYWYRRVMGKEIKFLLHFVKESKQDESGMPNNRFLAERTGGTYSTLKVQPAELEDSGVYFCASSQVASGSMETQYFGPGTRLLVL.

The chain employs TRBV7-9 and TRBJ2-2; weak D call: TRBD2 (5 bases). Germline V gene sequence: CDR1 SEHNR, CDR2 FQNEAQ (reference sequence). The CDR3 consists of 13 residues. Trimming stripped 2 bases from V and 5 bases from J, with 6 bases between. CDR3 DNA: TGTGCCAGCAGCTTAACGGGGACCGGGGAGCTGTTTTTT. As protein: CASSLTGTGELFF.

The chain carries TRBV7-2 and TRBJ1-1; tentatively, D is TRBD1 (5 bases). The CDR3 covers 15 residues. Trimming stripped 1 base from V and 1 base from J, with 10 bases between. CDR1 SGHTA and CDR2 FQGNSA come from the germline V gene. The CDR3 DNA sequence: TGTGCCAGCAGCTTAGGACAGACGAAGAACACTGAAGCTTTCTTT. It is translated as CASSLGQTKNTEAFF.

V gene TRBV6-2 or TRBV6-3 combines with J gene TRBJ2-3; 10 positions agree with TRBD2. Germline V gene lookup returns CDR1 MNHEY and CDR2 SVGEGT. CDR3 size: 15 residues. Trimming removed 5 bases from V and 1 base from J; junction bases left unmatched: 3. The CDR3 region is CASSSGGAGTDTQYF. The CDR3 DNA follows: TGTGCCAGCAGTAGCGGGGGGGCTGGCACAGATACGCAGTATTTT.

This clone was observed a single time. The V call is TRBV12-5, the J call TRBJ2-7; possible D gene TRBD2, 6 bases. Trimming stripped 6 bases from V and 4 bases from J, with 10 bases between. The CDR3 runs to 12 residues. CDR1 LGHNT and CDR2 FRNRAP come from the germline V gene. The CDR3 is CASGRDWYEQYF. CDR3 bases: TGTGCTAGTGGCCGGGACTGGTACGAGCAGTACTTC.